These 2 T cell receptor beta chains were all obtained from the same sample, sequenced in a study of T cells in narcolepsy. Assay used: immunoSEQ multiplex PCR; TCRdb lists only in-frame clones, some missing. Found here are some 15,000 clones, roughly two thirds of them singletons; the top ten hold 14% to 15%. Sequenced: CD45RA- memory CD8+ T cells from PBMCs. The receptors shown here come from a human donor with narcolepsy.

The V gene is TRBV28, the J gene TRBJ1-2; D gene ambiguous. Germline V gene data show CDR1 as MDHEN and CDR2 as SYDVKM. Trimming left V 8 bases short and J 0 bases short, with 13 bases between. The length of the CDR3 is 14 residues. The DNA of the CDR3 is TGTGCCAGCGGAACGGTGCCCTCTAACTATGGCTACACCTTC. Its translation: CASGTVPSNYGYTF.

The chain is built from TRBV7-9 and TRBJ2-3; 9 bases are shared with TRBD1. Trimming took 4 bases from V and 6 from J; bases not matched to a gene: 2. There are 13 residues in the CDR3. Germline CDR1 reads SEHNR; CDR2 reads FQNEAQ (reference sequence). The CDR3 spells CASSWDREDTQYF. The CDR3 DNA sequence: TGTGCCAGCAGCTGGGACAGGGAGGATACGCAGTATTTT.